These 9 T cell receptor beta chains were all obtained from the same sample, sequenced in a study of OX40 agonist ivuxolimab in advanced cancers. Generated by immunoSEQ multiplex PCR, the TCRdb table keeps only in-frame clones and is missing some. This sample carries 50,000 to 75,000 clones, about nine tenths of them seen once, and the ten largest clones take approximately 0.4%. The sample here was CD4+ or CD8+ T cells sorted from blood, taken in a trial of the OX40 agonist ivuxolimab. These TCRs come from an adult with an advanced solid tumor such as melanoma, head and neck, liver or kidney cancer.

The rearrangement links TRBV19 to TRBJ2-1; D not resolved. CDR3 length equals 13 residues. V was cut by 3 bases and J by 5 bases, with 8 bases left in between. The germline V gene has CDR1 LNHDA and CDR2 SQIVND (reference sequence). CDR3 loop: CASSIGIHNEQFF. The CDR3 DNA reads TGTGCCAGTAGTATTGGGATTCACAATGAGCAGTTCTTC.

The CDR3 loop is CAIRTAPNEKLFF. The DNA of the CDR3 is TGTGCCATCAGGACCGCTCCTAATGAAAAACTGTTTTTT. The chain couples TRBV10-3 to TRBJ1-4; no reliable D call. Trimming stripped 6 bases from V and 3 bases from J, with 8 bases between. Germline CDR1 and CDR2: ENHRY and SYGVKD. CDR3 length: 13 amino acids.

CDR3 DNA: TGTGCCAGCAGCTTGGTTATTCGGGGGTCGACAGATACGCAGTATTTT. Protein product: CASSLVIRGSTDTQYF. The rearrangement links TRBV5-4 to TRBJ2-3; tentatively, D is TRBD2 (6 bases). Germline CDR1 SGHNT, CDR2 YYREEE (reference sequence). The ends were cut back, 0 bases at V and 3 bases at J, with 14 bases in the middle. CDR3 length: 16 amino acids.

The chain recombines TRBV27 with TRBJ2-6; D call uncertain. Germline V lookup: CDR1 MNHEY, CDR2 SMNVEV (reference sequence). V shed 2 bases and J shed 0 bases, with 5 bases lying between them. CDR3 length equals 15 residues. CDR3: CASSLLGSGANVLTF. In DNA, the CDR3 is TGTGCCAGCAGTTTACTCGGCTCTGGGGCCAACGTCCTGACTTTC.

The chain combines TRBV2 with TRBJ2-5; 8 bases map to TRBD2. The CDR3 has 15 residues. CDR1 and CDR2 from the germline V gene are SNHLY and FYNNEI. V trimming: 6 bases; J trimming: 4 bases; junction bases outside the gene matches: 10. The CDR3 DNA follows: TGTGCCAGCAGCCCTGGGTCGGGGGGGCTAGAGACCCAGTACTTC. It specifies CASSPGSGGLETQYF.

The J gene is TRBJ1-1, the V gene TRBV2; D unclear. Germline V gene sequence: CDR1 SNHLY, CDR2 FYNNEI. V shed 4 bases and J shed 4 bases, with 19 bases lying between them. The CDR3 has 16 residues. CDR3 bases: TGTGCCAGCAGTGCACCCCCGGGGAAGTTGAGCACTGAAGCTTTCTTT. This gives the protein CASSAPPGKLSTEAFF.

This chain uses TRBV9 with TRBJ1-6; TRBD1 matches 7 bases. The V gene's germline CDR1 is SGDLS and CDR2 YYNGEE. The CDR3 is 16 amino acids. J gave up 7 bases and V 3 bases, and 10 bases lay outside the gene matches. CDR3 nucleotide sequence: TGTGCCAGCAGCGACCGCTCCGGGACAGTCAATTCACCCCTCCACTTT. Its translation: CASSDRSGTVNSPLHF. The whole variable domain, remainder taken from reference TRBV9 and TRBJ1-6, is DSGVTQTPKHLITATGQRVTLRCSPRSGDLSVYWYQQSLDQGLQFLIQYYNGEERAKGNILERFSAQQFPDLHSELNLSSLELGDSALYFCASSDRSGTVNSPLHFGNGTRLTVT.

The chain employs TRBV5-6 and TRBJ1-5, with 7 bases that match TRBD1. This CDR3 comprises 14 residues. Trimming at V came to 4 bases and at J to 6 bases, leaving 7 bases not matched to a gene. CDR1 and CDR2 (germline): SGHDT, YYEEEE. The CDR3 DNA reads as TGTGCCAGCAGCAATGACAGGGTTGGTCAGCCCCAGCATTTT. Translation gives CASSNDRVGQPQHF.

The chain combines TRBV6-5 with TRBJ2-1, with D maybe TRBD2 (5 bases). CDR3 length equals 15 residues. Germline V lookup: CDR1 MNHEY, CDR2 SVGAGI. V was trimmed by 10 bases and J by 0 bases, leaving 16 bases between them. This CDR3 reads CATRVTGSSYNEQFF. The CDR3 bases are TGTGCCACCCGCGTCACGGGGAGCTCCTACAATGAGCAGTTCTTC.